This TCR beta chain appears in the sequencing data of a study of blood T cell repertoires in COVID-19. About the study: PBMCs, B-cell-depleted T cells, or T cells were the source of the cDNA or gDNA that made up the material.

The CDR3 length is 15 residues. Germline-derived CDR1 and CDR2 are MNHEY and SMNVEV (reference sequence). With V trimmed by 0 bases and J by 5 bases, 1 base remained unmatched. Per the original methods: Cell counts per sample came from amplifying reference gene primers. The assay was immunoSEQ multiplex PCR, and TCRdb's table has in-frame clones only and misses some. For V, J and clone size, that table is used; D and trimming come from the DNA. This table has about 120,000 clones, around nine tenths appearing once. Only one count was recorded for this clone. Sequences were obtained from peripheral blood. This receptor was identified in a woman aged 45 to 65 with acute or convalescent COVID-19. The V gene is TRBV27, the J gene TRBJ2-2, with 9 bases fitting TRBD1. The CDR3 protein is CASSLSGTGTGELFF. The CDR3 nucleotides read TGTGCCAGCAGTTTATCCGGGACAGGGACCGGGGAGCTGTTTTTT.